The sequence of this T cell receptor (beta chain) was determined in a study of T-cell memory formation after mild COVID-19. From 5'RACE with constant-segment primers came TCR alpha and TCR beta cDNA libraries that carried sample barcodes and UMIs. TCRdb reprocessed the 5' RACE reads with MiXCR, giving one entry per CDR3 protein. The sample consists of 550,000 to 700,000 distinct CDR3 sequences, over 15% of them appearing once. Germline-derived CDR1 and CDR2 are ENHRY and SYGVKD. The CDR3 is 14 amino acids. Trimming removed 2 bases at V and 0 bases at J, with 8 bases between. The TCR originated in an adult woman who had mild COVID-19 (a few samples of this study predate the infection). Cell type and time point are not known. This sequence joins TRBV10-3 and TRBJ2-7, with D tentatively TRBD1 or TRBD2 (6 bases each). Sequenced material: PBMCs or a T cell subset sorted from them (not recorded which). For the CDR3, the DNA is TGTGCCATCAGTGAGGGGGGGCCCTCCTACGAGCAGTACTTC. This codes for CAISEGGPSYEQYF.